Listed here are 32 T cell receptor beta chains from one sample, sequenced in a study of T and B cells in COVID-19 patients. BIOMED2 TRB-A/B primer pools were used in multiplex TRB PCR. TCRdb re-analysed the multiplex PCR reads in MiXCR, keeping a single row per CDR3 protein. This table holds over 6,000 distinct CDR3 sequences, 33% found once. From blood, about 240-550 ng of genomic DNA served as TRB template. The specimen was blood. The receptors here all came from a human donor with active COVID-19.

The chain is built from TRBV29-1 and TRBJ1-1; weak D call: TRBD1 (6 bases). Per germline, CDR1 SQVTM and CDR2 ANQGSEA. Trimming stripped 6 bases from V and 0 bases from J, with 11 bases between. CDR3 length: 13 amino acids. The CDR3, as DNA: TGCAGCGTCCTATGGACAGTGAACACTGAAGCTTTCTTT. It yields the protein CSVLWTVNTEAFF.

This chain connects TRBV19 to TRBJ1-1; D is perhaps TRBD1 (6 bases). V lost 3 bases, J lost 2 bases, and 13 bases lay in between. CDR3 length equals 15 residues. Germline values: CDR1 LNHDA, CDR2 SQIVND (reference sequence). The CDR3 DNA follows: TGTGCCAGTAGTATTTTAAGGGGGGCCAACACTGAAGCTTTCTTT. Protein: CASSILRGANTEAFF.

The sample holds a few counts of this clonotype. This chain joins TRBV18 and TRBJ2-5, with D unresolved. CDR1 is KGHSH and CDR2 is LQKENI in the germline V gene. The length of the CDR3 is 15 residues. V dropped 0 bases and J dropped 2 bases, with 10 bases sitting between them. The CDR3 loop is CASSPPSQRQETQYF. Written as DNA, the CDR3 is TGTGCCAGCTCACCACCGTCACAGAGACAAGAGACCCAGTACTTC. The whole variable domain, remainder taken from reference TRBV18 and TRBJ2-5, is NAGVMQNPRHLVRRRGQEARLRCSPMKGHSHVYWYRQLPEEGLKFMVYLQKENIIDESGMPKERFSAEFPKEGPSILRIQQVVRGDSAAYFCASSPPSQRQETQYFGPGTRLLVL.

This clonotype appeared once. This CDR3 reads CASSQITAGTGGFNQPQHF. The CDR3 DNA follows: TGTGCCAGCAGTCAAATTACCGCCGGGACAGGGGGCTTCAATCAGCCCCAGCATTTT. The chain employs TRBV7-9 and TRBJ1-5; 12 bases line up with TRBD1. Germline CDR1 reads SEHNR; CDR2 reads FQNEAQ (reference sequence). V shed 6 bases, J shed 3 bases, and the junction held 15 bases outside the gene matches. This CDR3 region has 19 residues.

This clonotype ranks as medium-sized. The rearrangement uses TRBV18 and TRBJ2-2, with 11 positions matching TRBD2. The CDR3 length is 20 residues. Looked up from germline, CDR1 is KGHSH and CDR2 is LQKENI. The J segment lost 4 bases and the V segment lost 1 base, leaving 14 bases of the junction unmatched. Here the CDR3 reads CASSPLDVELAGDVTGELFF. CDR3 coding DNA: TGTGCCAGCTCACCACTAGATGTGGAACTAGCGGGAGATGTCACCGGGGAGCTGTTTTTT.

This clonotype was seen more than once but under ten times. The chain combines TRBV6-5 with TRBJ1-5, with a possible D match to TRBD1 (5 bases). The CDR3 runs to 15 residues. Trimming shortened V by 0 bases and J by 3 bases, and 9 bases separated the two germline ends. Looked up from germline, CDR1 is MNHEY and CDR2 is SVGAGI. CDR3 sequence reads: CASSYSGRDNQPQHF. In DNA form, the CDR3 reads TGTGCCAGCAGTTACTCAGGCAGGGACAATCAGCCCCAGCATTTT.

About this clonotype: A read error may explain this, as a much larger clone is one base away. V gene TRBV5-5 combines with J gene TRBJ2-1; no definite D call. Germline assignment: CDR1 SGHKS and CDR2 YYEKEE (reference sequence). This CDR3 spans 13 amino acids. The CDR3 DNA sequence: TGTGCCAGAAGCTTGGCTTACGGGAATGAGCAGTTCTTC. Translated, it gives CARSLAYGNEQFF.

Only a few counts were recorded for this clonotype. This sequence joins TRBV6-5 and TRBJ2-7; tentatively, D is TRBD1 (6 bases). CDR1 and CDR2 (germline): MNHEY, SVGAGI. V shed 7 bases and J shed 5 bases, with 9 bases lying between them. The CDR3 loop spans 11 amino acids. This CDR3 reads CASNRAHEQYF. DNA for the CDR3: TGTGCCAGCAACAGGGCCCACGAGCAGTACTTC.

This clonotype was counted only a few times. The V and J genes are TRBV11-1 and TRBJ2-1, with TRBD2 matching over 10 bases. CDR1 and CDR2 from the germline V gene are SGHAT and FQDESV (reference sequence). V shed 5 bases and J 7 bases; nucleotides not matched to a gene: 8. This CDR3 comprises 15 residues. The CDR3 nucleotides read TGTGCCAGCAGCACGGGACTAGCGATGGGGAATGAGCAGTTCTTC. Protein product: CASSTGLAMGNEQFF.

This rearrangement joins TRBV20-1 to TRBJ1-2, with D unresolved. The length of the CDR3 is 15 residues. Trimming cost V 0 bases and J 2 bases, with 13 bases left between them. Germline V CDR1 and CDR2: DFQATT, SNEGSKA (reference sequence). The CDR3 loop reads CSARDPRVGNYGYTF. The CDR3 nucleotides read TGCAGTGCTAGAGATCCACGGGTGGGCAACTATGGCTACACCTTC.

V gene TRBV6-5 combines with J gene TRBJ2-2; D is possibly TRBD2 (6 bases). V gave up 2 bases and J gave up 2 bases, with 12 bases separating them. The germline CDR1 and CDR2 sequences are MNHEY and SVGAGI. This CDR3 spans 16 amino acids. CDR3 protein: CASSYRGAVNTGELFF. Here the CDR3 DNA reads TGTGCCAGCAGTTACCGCGGGGCGGTCAACACCGGGGAGCTGTTTTTT.

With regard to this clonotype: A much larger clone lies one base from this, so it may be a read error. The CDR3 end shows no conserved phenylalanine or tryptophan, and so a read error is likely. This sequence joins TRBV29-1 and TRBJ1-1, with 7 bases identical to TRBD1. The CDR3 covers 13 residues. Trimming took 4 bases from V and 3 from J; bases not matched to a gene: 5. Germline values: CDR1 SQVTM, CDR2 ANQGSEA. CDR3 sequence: CSVVGTVYTEAFS. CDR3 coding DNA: TGCAGCGTTGTAGGGACAGTTTACACTGAAGCTTTCTCT.

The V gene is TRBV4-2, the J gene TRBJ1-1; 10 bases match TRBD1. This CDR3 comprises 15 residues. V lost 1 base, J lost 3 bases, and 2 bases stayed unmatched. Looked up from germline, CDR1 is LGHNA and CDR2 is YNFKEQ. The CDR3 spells CASSQGGQGDTEAFF. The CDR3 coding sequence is TGTGCCAGCAGCCAAGGTGGACAGGGGGACACTGAAGCTTTCTTT.

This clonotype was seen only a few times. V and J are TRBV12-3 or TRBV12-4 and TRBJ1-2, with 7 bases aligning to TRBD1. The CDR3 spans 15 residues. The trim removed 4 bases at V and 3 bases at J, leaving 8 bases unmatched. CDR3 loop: CASSSNRGGYYGYTF. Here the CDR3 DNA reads TGTGCCAGCAGTTCAAACAGGGGCGGATACTATGGCTACACCTTC.

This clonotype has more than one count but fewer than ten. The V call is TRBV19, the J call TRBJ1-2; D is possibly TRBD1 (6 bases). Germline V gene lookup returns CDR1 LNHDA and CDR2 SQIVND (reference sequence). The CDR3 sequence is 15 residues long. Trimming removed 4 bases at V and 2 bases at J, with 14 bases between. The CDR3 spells CASSKVQGTNYGYTF. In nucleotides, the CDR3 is TGTGCCAGTAGTAAAGTCCAGGGGACCAACTATGGCTACACCTTC.

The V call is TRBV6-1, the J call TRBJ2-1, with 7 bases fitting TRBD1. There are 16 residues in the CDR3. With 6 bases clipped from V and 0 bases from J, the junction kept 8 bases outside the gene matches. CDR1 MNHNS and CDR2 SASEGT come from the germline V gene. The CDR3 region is CASSRPGTDSYNEQFF. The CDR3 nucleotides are TGTGCCAGCAGCCGACCAGGGACAGACTCCTACAATGAGCAGTTCTTC.

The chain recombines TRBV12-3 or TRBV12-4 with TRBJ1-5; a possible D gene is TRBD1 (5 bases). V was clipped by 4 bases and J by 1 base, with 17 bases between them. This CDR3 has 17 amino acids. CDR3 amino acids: CASSSAPRDVSNQPQHF. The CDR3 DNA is TGTGCCAGCAGTTCGGCCCCCAGGGACGTAAGCAATCAGCCCCAGCATTTT.

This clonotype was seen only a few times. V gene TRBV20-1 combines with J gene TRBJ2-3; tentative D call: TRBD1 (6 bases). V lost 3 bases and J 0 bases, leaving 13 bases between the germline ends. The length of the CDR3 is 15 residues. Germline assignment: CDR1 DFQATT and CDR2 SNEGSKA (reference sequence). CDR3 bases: TGCAGTGCTAGGGGGCCGGGACATAGCACAGATACGCAGTATTTT. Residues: CSARGPGHSTDTQYF.

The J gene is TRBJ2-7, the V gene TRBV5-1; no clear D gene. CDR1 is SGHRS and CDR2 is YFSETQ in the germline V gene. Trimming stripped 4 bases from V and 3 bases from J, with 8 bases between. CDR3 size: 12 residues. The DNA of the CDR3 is TGCGCCAGCAGCATATCTAGCTACGAGCAGTACTTC. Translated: CASSISSYEQYF.

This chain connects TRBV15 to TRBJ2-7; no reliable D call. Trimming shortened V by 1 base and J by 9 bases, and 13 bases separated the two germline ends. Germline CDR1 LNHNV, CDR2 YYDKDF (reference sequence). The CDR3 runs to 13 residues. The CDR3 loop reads CATSRAGSEGQYF. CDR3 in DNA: TGTGCCACCAGCAGAGCGGGCAGCGAAGGGCAGTACTTC.

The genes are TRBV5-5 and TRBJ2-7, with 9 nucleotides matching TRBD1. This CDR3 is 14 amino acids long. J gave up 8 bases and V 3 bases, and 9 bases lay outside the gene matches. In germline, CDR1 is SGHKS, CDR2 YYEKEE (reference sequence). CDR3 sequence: CASSSRDRELKQYF. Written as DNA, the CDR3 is TGTGCCAGCAGCTCCCGGGACAGGGAGTTAAAGCAGTACTTC.

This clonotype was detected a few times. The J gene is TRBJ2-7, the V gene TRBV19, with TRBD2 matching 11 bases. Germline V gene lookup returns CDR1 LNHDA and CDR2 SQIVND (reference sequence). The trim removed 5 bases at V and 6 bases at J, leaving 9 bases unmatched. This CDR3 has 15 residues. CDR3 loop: CASSALLAGESEQYF. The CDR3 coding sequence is TGTGCCAGTAGTGCCCTACTAGCGGGAGAAAGCGAGCAGTACTTC.

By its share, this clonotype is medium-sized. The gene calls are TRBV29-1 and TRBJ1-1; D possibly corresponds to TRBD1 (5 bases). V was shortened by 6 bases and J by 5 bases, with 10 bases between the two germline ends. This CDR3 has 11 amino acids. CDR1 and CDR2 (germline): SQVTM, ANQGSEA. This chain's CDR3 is CSVRWGTEAFF. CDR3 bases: TGCAGCGTCCGATGGGGGACTGAAGCTTTCTTT.

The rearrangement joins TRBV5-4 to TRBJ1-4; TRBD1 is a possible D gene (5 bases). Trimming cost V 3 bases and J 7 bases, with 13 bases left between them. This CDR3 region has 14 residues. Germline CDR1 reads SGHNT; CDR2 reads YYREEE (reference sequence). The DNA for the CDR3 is TGTGCCAGCAGCTCCGGCAGGGTGACTGAAAAACTGTTTTTT. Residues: CASSSGRVTEKLFF. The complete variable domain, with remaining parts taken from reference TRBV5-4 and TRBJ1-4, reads ETGVTQSPTHLIKTRGQQVTLRCSSQSGHNTVSWYQQALGQGPQFIFQYYREEENGRGNFPPRFSGLQFPNYSSELNVNALELDDSALYLCASSSGRVTEKLFFGSGTQLSVL.

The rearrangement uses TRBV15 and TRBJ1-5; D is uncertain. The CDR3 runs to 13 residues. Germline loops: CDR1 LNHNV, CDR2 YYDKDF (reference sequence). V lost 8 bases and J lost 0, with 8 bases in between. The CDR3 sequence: CATGAGSNQPQHF. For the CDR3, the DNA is TGTGCCACCGGTGCCGGTAGCAATCAGCCCCAGCATTTT.

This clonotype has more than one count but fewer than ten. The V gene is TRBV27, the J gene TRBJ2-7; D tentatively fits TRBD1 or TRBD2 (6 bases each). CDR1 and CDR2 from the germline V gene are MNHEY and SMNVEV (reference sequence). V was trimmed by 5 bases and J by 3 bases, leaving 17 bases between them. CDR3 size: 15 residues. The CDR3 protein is CASSLAGGYLYEQYF. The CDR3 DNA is TGTGCCAGCAGTCTGGCCGGGGGCTACCTCTACGAGCAGTACTTC.

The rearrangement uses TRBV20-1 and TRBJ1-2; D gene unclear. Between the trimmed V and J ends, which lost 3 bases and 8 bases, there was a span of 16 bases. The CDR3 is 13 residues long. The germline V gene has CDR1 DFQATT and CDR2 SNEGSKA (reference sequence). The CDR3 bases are TGCAGTGCTAGCCCACAGACGGTCGGAGGCTACACCTTC. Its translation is CSASPQTVGGYTF.

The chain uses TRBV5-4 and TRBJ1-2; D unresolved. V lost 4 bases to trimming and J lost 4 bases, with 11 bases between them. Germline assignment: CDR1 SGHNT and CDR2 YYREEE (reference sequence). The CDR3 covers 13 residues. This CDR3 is CASSGRVAYGYTF. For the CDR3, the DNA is TGTGCCAGCAGCGGAAGGGTAGCCTATGGCTACACCTTC. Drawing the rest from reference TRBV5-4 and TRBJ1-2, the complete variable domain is ETGVTQSPTHLIKTRGQQVTLRCSSQSGHNTVSWYQQALGQGPQFIFQYYREEENGRGNFPPRFSGLQFPNYSSELNVNALELDDSALYLCASSGRVAYGYTFGSGTRLTVV.

The CDR3 region has the DNA TGTGCCAGACCCTCCTACGAGCAGTACTTC. Translating gives CARPSYEQYF. The chain links TRBV6-5 to TRBJ2-7, with D unclear. Germline CDR1 and CDR2: MNHEY and SVGAGI. The V gene lost 9 bases and the J gene lost 0 bases, with 3 bases spanning the gap. The CDR3 runs 10 residues.

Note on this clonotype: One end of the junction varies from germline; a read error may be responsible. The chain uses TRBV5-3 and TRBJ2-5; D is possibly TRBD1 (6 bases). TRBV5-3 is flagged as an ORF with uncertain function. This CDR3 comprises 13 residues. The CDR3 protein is CASSTDSQETQYF. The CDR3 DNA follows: TGCGCCAGCAGCACGGACAGCCAAGAGACCCAGTACTTC.

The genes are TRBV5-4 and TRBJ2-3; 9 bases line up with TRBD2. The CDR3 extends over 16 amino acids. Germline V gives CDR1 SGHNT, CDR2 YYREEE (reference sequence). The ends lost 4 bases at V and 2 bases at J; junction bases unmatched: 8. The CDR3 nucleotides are TGTGCCAGCAGCATCCGAGCGGGAGGAGTCACAGATACGCAGTATTTT. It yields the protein CASSIRAGGVTDTQYF.

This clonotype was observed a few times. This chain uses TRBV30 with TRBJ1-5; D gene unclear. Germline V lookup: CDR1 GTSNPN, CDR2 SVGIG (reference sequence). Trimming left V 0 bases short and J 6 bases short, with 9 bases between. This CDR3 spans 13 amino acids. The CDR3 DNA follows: TGTGCCTGGAGTGTACAGAGTTCTCAGCCCCAGCATTTT. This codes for CAWSVQSSQPQHF.